These T cell receptor beta chains were read from a single sample in a study of human T cells and chemical hapten exposure. TCRdb re-analysed the RACE reads in MiXCR, keeping a single row per CDR3 protein. Here the sample spans some 42,000 distinct CDR3 sequences, 8.5% to 10% being singletons. The sample in question was whole blood, obtained in connection with sensitization to the hapten diphenylcyclopropenone (DPC). The origin of the receptors is a woman in her twenties or thirties with alopecia areata. Some clones in this sample may be carry-over from other donors' samples. CDR3s include the opening cysteine and the closing phenylalanine or tryptophan. Fields, in order: CDR3 protein, CDR3 DNA, J gene, D gene, CDR3 length, clone size, V gene. D genes are given only for firm matches. Rows may omit the clone size; those that give it use once, few, many or a size class.

CDR3aa: CATSSAPPRDRGNTGELFF; CDR3nt: TGTGCCACCAGCAGTGCCCCCCCTCGGGACAGGGGGAACACCGGGGAGCTGTTTTTT; j_gene: TRBJ2-2; d_gene: TRBD1; len: 19; abundance: many; v_gene: TRBV15
CDR3aa: CASKMVPSGETQYF; CDR3nt: TGTGCCAGCAAGATGGTGCCTAGCGGGGAGACCCAGTACTTC; j_gene: TRBJ2-5; d_gene: TRBD2; len: 14; abundance: few; v_gene: TRBV2
CDR3aa: CASSSPSRTDTQYF; CDR3nt: TGTGCCAGCAGTTCTCCTTCCCGCACAGATACGCAGTATTTT; j_gene: TRBJ2-3; d_gene: NA; len: 14; abundance: NA; v_gene: TRBV6-2/TRBV6-3
CDR3aa: CASSQTGGTEAFF; CDR3nt: TGTGCCAGCAGCCAGACAGGGGGCACTGAAGCTTTCTTT; j_gene: TRBJ1-1; d_gene: TRBD1; len: 13; abundance: few; v_gene: TRBV5-6
CDR3aa: CASSFFGQGALDTQYF; CDR3nt: TGTGCCAGCAGCTTTTTCGGGCAGGGGGCTTTAGATACGCAGTATTTT; j_gene: TRBJ2-3; d_gene: TRBD1; len: 16; abundance: NA; v_gene: TRBV11-2
CDR3aa: CASSLEHLGTGELFF; CDR3nt: TGTGCCAGCAGCTTAGAACACCTAGGGACCGGGGAGCTGTTTTTT; j_gene: TRBJ2-2; d_gene: NA; len: 15; abundance: NA; v_gene: TRBV7-2
CDR3aa: CASSRDRQGLEKLFF; CDR3nt: TGTGCCAGCAGTAGAGACCGACAGGGTTTGGAAAAACTGTTTTTT; j_gene: TRBJ1-4; d_gene: TRBD1; len: 15; abundance: many; v_gene: TRBV27
CDR3aa: CASSEGALLERGYTF; CDR3nt: TGTGCCAGCAGTGAAGGCGCCCTCCTTGAGCGGGGCTACACCTTC; j_gene: TRBJ1-2; d_gene: NA; len: 15; abundance: few; v_gene: TRBV2
CDR3aa: CATGTGEKLFF; CDR3nt: TGTGCCACCGGAACCGGAGAAAAACTGTTTTTT; j_gene: TRBJ1-4; d_gene: NA; len: 11; abundance: NA; v_gene: TRBV7-9
CDR3aa: CSATRPSGGITDTQYF; CDR3nt: TGCAGTGCGACCCGCCCTAGCGGGGGTATCACAGATACGCAGTATTTT; j_gene: TRBJ2-3; d_gene: TRBD2; len: 16; abundance: NA; v_gene: TRBV20-1
CDR3aa: CASSQAYGNEQYF; CDR3nt: TGCGCCAGCAGCCAAGCATACGGGAACGAGCAGTACTTC; j_gene: TRBJ2-7; d_gene: NA; len: 13; abundance: many; v_gene: TRBV4-3
CDR3aa: CASAPRINTGELFF; CDR3nt: TGTGCCAGCGCGCCACGGATAAACACCGGGGAGCTGTTTTTT; j_gene: TRBJ2-2; d_gene: NA; len: 14; abundance: many; v_gene: TRBV7-9
CDR3aa: CASSEGQAHEQYF; CDR3nt: TGCGCCAGCAGCGAGGGACAGGCCCACGAGCAGTACTTC; j_gene: TRBJ2-7; d_gene: TRBD1; len: 13; abundance: many; v_gene: TRBV5-1
CDR3aa: CSGTETGANTEAFF; CDR3nt: TGCAGCGGCACTGAGACAGGGGCGAACACTGAAGCTTTCTTT; j_gene: TRBJ1-1; d_gene: TRBD1; len: 14; abundance: NA; v_gene: TRBV29-1
CDR3aa: CASSQDPESPLHF; CDR3nt: TGTGCCAGCAGCCAAGACCCCGAGTCACCCCTCCACTTT; j_gene: TRBJ1-6; d_gene: NA; len: 13; abundance: few; v_gene: TRBV3-1
CDR3aa: CASSLVQGWNTGELFF; CDR3nt: TGTGCCAGCAGCTTAGTTCAGGGGTGGAACACCGGGGAGCTGTTTTTT; j_gene: TRBJ2-2; d_gene: NA; len: 16; abundance: NA; v_gene: TRBV7-6
CDR3aa: CASSPPQGIYGYTF; CDR3nt: TGTGCCAGCAGCCCCCCACAGGGTATCTATGGCTACACCTTC; j_gene: TRBJ1-2; d_gene: NA; len: 14; abundance: few; v_gene: TRBV7-2
CDR3aa: CASSGGDNSPLHF; CDR3nt: TGTGCCAGCAGTGGGGGTGATAATTCACCCCTCCACTTT; j_gene: TRBJ1-6; d_gene: NA; len: 13; abundance: NA; v_gene: TRBV28
CDR3aa: CASEGLPNTEAFF; CDR3nt: TGTGCCAGCGAGGGTTTGCCGAACACTGAAGCTTTCTTT; j_gene: TRBJ1-1; d_gene: NA; len: 13; abundance: few; v_gene: TRBV6-2/TRBV6-3
CDR3aa: CASLDGSSTDTQYF; CDR3nt: TGTGCCAGCCTGGACGGGAGTAGCACAGATACGCAGTATTTT; j_gene: TRBJ2-3; d_gene: NA; len: 14; abundance: many; v_gene: TRBV12-3/TRBV12-4
CDR3aa: CATSRERLRETQYF; CDR3nt: TGTGCCACCAGCAGAGAACGACTTCGGGAGACCCAGTACTTC; j_gene: TRBJ2-5; d_gene: NA; len: 14; abundance: NA; v_gene: TRBV15
CDR3aa: CASSPPGLGQETQYF; CDR3nt: TGTGCCAGCAGCCCCCCGGGACTGGGCCAAGAGACCCAGTACTTC; j_gene: TRBJ2-5; d_gene: NA; len: 15; abundance: many; v_gene: TRBV7-9
CDR3aa: CASSASLAGARDTQYF; CDR3nt: TGTGCCAGCAGTGCCTCACTAGCGGGGGCGAGAGATACGCAGTATTTT; j_gene: TRBJ2-3; d_gene: TRBD2; len: 16; abundance: many; v_gene: TRBV28
CDR3aa: CASSPEPRGEQYF; CDR3nt: TGTGCCAGCAGCCCTGAGCCGCGCGGCGAGCAGTACTTC; j_gene: TRBJ2-7; d_gene: NA; len: 13; abundance: many; v_gene: TRBV7-2
CDR3aa: CASRSGGTYSNQPQHF; CDR3nt: TGTGCCAGCAGGTCAGGGGGGACGTATAGCAATCAGCCCCAGCATTTT; j_gene: TRBJ1-5; d_gene: TRBD1; len: 16; abundance: many; v_gene: TRBV28
CDR3aa: CSVEDGYTDTQYF; CDR3nt: TGCAGCGTTGAGGACGGTTACACAGATACGCAGTATTTT; j_gene: TRBJ2-3; d_gene: NA; len: 13; abundance: NA; v_gene: TRBV29-1
CDR3aa: CATEPSYQGRNEKLFF; CDR3nt: TGTGCCACCGAACCTTCCTATCAGGGGCGTAATGAAAAACTGTTTTTT; j_gene: TRBJ1-4; d_gene: NA; len: 16; abundance: few; v_gene: TRBV6-1
CDR3aa: CATSRDSGPTDTQYF; CDR3nt: TGTGCCACCTCTCGGGACTCCGGGCCCACAGATACGCAGTATTTT; j_gene: TRBJ2-3; d_gene: NA; len: 15; abundance: NA; v_gene: TRBV12-3/TRBV12-4
CDR3aa: CASSQDLAGGQETQYF; CDR3nt: TGCGCCAGCAGCCAAGATCTAGCGGGGGGCCAAGAGACCCAGTACTTC; j_gene: TRBJ2-5; d_gene: TRBD2; len: 16; abundance: few; v_gene: TRBV4-1
CDR3aa: CASSSGSYSYEQYF; CDR3nt: TGTGCCAGCAGTTCGGGCAGCTATTCCTACGAGCAGTACTTC; j_gene: TRBJ2-7; d_gene: NA; len: 14; abundance: many; v_gene: TRBV6-6
CDR3aa: CASSQGDNWGLSGNTIYF; CDR3nt: TGTGCCAGCAGCCAGGGCGACAACTGGGGGCTCTCTGGAAACACCATATATTTT; j_gene: TRBJ1-3; d_gene: NA; len: 18; abundance: many; v_gene: TRBV7-6
CDR3aa: CASSPPTWGTNEKLFF; CDR3nt: TGTGCCAGCAGCCCGCCAACGTGGGGCACAAATGAAAAACTGTTTTTT; j_gene: TRBJ1-4; d_gene: NA; len: 16; abundance: NA; v_gene: TRBV11-2
CDR3aa: CASSLQGDRNQPQHF; CDR3nt: TGTGCCAGCAGTTTACAGGGGGACCGCAATCAGCCCCAGCATTTT; j_gene: TRBJ1-5; d_gene: TRBD1; len: 15; abundance: NA; v_gene: TRBV28
CDR3aa: CAWSRLAGGTDTQYF; CDR3nt: TGTGCCTGGAGTCGACTAGCGGGGGGCACAGATACGCAGTATTTT; j_gene: TRBJ2-3; d_gene: TRBD2; len: 15; abundance: few; v_gene: TRBV30
CDR3aa: CASSPPGQQYSNQPQHF; CDR3nt: TGTGCCAGCAGTCCACCGGGACAGCAATATAGCAATCAGCCCCAGCATTTT; j_gene: TRBJ1-5; d_gene: TRBD1; len: 17; abundance: few; v_gene: TRBV7-8
CDR3aa: CASSPGGVYEQYF; CDR3nt: TGTGCCAGCAGCCCGGGGGGGGTCTACGAGCAGTACTTC; j_gene: TRBJ2-7; d_gene: TRBD2; len: 13; abundance: NA; v_gene: TRBV9
CDR3aa: CASSFTHRGNQPQHF; CDR3nt: TGTGCCAGCAGTTTTACCCACAGGGGCAATCAGCCCCAGCATTTT; j_gene: TRBJ1-5; d_gene: NA; len: 15; abundance: NA; v_gene: TRBV12-3/TRBV12-4
CDR3aa: CASSLAGLGPRTGELFF; CDR3nt: TGCGCCAGCAGCTTGGCGGGACTCGGACCTAGGACCGGGGAGCTGTTTTTT; j_gene: TRBJ2-2; d_gene: NA; len: 17; abundance: few; v_gene: TRBV5-1
CDR3aa: CASSFQGGNQPQHF; CDR3nt: TGTGCCAGCAGTTTCCAGGGCGGCAATCAGCCCCAGCATTTT; j_gene: TRBJ1-5; d_gene: NA; len: 14; abundance: few; v_gene: TRBV12-3/TRBV12-4
CDR3aa: CASSQGDRGEQYF; CDR3nt: TGTGCCAGCAGCCAAGGAGACAGGGGCGAGCAGTACTTC; j_gene: TRBJ2-7; d_gene: TRBD1; len: 13; abundance: NA; v_gene: TRBV3-1
CDR3aa: CSPGWVEAFF; CDR3nt: TGCAGCCCTGGCTGGGTTGAAGCTTTCTTT; j_gene: TRBJ1-1; d_gene: NA; len: 10; abundance: NA; v_gene: TRBV29-1
CDR3aa: CSASRNGNEQFF; CDR3nt: TGCAGTGCTAGCCGCAATGGCAATGAGCAGTTCTTC; j_gene: TRBJ2-1; d_gene: NA; len: 12; abundance: NA; v_gene: TRBV20-1
CDR3aa: CSAFGQGTNYGYTF; CDR3nt: TGCAGTGCCTTTGGACAGGGGACTAACTATGGCTACACCTTC; j_gene: TRBJ1-2; d_gene: TRBD1; len: 14; abundance: many; v_gene: TRBV20-1
CDR3aa: CASSSGPNWSNQPQHF; CDR3nt: TGTGCCAGCAGCTCCGGACCCAACTGGAGCAATCAGCCCCAGCATTTT; j_gene: TRBJ1-5; d_gene: NA; len: 16; abundance: few; v_gene: TRBV5-5
CDR3aa: CASSPDWNTGELFF; CDR3nt: TGTGCCAGCAGCCCGGACTGGAACACCGGGGAGCTGTTTTTT; j_gene: TRBJ2-2; d_gene: NA; len: 14; abundance: few; v_gene: TRBV7-2
CDR3aa: CASSLYRGNSYNSPLHF; CDR3nt: TGTGCCAGCAGTTTATATAGGGGAAACTCCTATAATTCACCCCTCCACTTT; j_gene: TRBJ1-6; d_gene: NA; len: 17; abundance: NA; v_gene: TRBV28
CDR3aa: CASSRLRDYTDTQYF; CDR3nt: TGTGCCAGCAGCCGTCTAAGGGACTACACAGATACGCAGTATTTT; j_gene: TRBJ2-3; d_gene: TRBD2; len: 15; abundance: few; v_gene: TRBV7-9
CDR3aa: CASRTGIYEQYF; CDR3nt: TGTGCCAGCAGAACTGGGATCTACGAGCAGTACTTC; j_gene: TRBJ2-7; d_gene: NA; len: 12; abundance: few; v_gene: TRBV6-2/TRBV6-3
CDR3aa: CASSLVVGSPQFF; CDR3nt: TGTGCCAGCAGCTTAGTGGTTGGTTCCCCACAGTTCTTC; j_gene: TRBJ2-1; d_gene: NA; len: 13; abundance: NA; v_gene: TRBV7-6
CDR3aa: CASSLGLIGETQYF; CDR3nt: TGTGCCAGCAGCTTAGGGTTGATTGGCGAGACCCAGTACTTC; j_gene: TRBJ2-5; d_gene: NA; len: 14; abundance: NA; v_gene: TRBV7-2
CDR3aa: CASSYRGRNTGELFF; CDR3nt: TGTGCCAGCAGTTACAGGGGCAGAAACACCGGGGAGCTGTTTTTT; j_gene: TRBJ2-2; d_gene: NA; len: 15; abundance: many; v_gene: TRBV6-5
CDR3aa: CASITDGNTIYF; CDR3nt: TGTGCCAGCATAACGGATGGAAACACCATATATTTT; j_gene: TRBJ1-3; d_gene: NA; len: 12; abundance: many; v_gene: TRBV6-1
CDR3aa: CASSHKTGSNTGELFF; CDR3nt: TGCGCCAGCAGTCATAAGACAGGCTCGAACACCGGGGAGCTGTTTTTT; j_gene: TRBJ2-2; d_gene: NA; len: 16; abundance: few; v_gene: TRBV5-1
CDR3aa: CASSLGGSGYTDTQYF; CDR3nt: TGTGCCAGCAGCTTAGGGGGTAGCGGATACACAGATACGCAGTATTTT; j_gene: TRBJ2-3; d_gene: NA; len: 16; abundance: few; v_gene: TRBV7-6
CDR3aa: CAWSPGYNQPQHF; CDR3nt: TGTGCCTGGAGTCCCGGCTACAATCAGCCCCAGCATTTT; j_gene: TRBJ1-5; d_gene: NA; len: 13; abundance: many; v_gene: TRBV30
CDR3aa: CASSPGHGELFF; CDR3nt: TGCGCCAGCAGCCCAGGCCACGGGGAGCTGTTTTTT; j_gene: TRBJ2-2; d_gene: NA; len: 12; abundance: many; v_gene: TRBV5-1
CDR3aa: CSARDTGGVGYGYTF; CDR3nt: TGCAGTGCTAGAGATACAGGAGGGGTTGGCTATGGCTACACCTTC; j_gene: TRBJ1-2; d_gene: NA; len: 15; abundance: many; v_gene: TRBV20-1
CDR3aa: CASSAWASANYGYTF; CDR3nt: TGTGCCAGCAGTGCTTGGGCCAGTGCTAACTATGGCTACACCTTC; j_gene: TRBJ1-2; d_gene: NA; len: 15; abundance: many; v_gene: TRBV2
CDR3aa: CASSQNSVYNSPLHF; CDR3nt: TGTGCCAGCAGCCAAAATAGCGTCTATAATTCACCCCTCCACTTT; j_gene: TRBJ1-6; d_gene: NA; len: 15; abundance: few; v_gene: TRBV3-1
CDR3aa: CASSAGQYEQYF; CDR3nt: TGTGCCAGCAGCGCCGGACAGTACGAGCAGTACTTC; j_gene: TRBJ2-7; d_gene: NA; len: 12; abundance: NA; v_gene: TRBV11-3